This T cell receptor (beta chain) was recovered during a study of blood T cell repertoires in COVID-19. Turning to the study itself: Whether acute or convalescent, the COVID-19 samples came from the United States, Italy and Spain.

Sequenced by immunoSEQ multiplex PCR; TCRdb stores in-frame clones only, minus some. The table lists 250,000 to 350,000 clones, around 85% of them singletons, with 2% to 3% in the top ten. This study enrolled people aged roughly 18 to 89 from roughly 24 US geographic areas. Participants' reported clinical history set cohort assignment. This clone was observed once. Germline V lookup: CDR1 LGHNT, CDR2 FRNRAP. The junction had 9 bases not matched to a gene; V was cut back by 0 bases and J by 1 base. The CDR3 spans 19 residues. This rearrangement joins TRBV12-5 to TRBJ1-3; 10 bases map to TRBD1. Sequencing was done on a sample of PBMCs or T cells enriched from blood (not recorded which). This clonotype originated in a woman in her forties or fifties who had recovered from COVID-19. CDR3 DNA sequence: TGTGCTAGTGGTTTGGTACTTGGGACAGGGGTCCTATCTGGAAACACCATATATTTT. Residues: CASGLVLGTGVLSGNTIYF.